A single sample is the source of the 23 T cell receptor beta chains below, sequenced in a study of T cell responses to AZD1222 COVID-19 vaccine. Data came from immunoSEQ multiplex PCR; TCRdb stores just in-frame clones and leaves some out. The data contain nearly 110,000 clones, roughly 91% of them singletons. The material sequenced was peripheral blood, taken 28 days after the second AZD1222 dose. Receptors were obtained from an adult who received the AZD1222 COVID-19 vaccine.

The V call is TRBV6-5, the J call TRBJ1-1, with a tentative D call TRBD1 (5 bases). Per germline, CDR1 MNHEY and CDR2 SVGAGI. The germline V and J ends were trimmed by 7 bases and 10 bases, with 10 bases remaining between them. The CDR3 contains 10 residues. CDR3 nucleotide sequence: TGTGCCAGCATGGGGGATAGAGCTTTCTTT. Protein sequence: CASMGDRAFF.

The chain uses TRBV6-2 or TRBV6-3 and TRBJ1-5; maybe TRBD1 (5 bases). CDR1 is MNHEY and CDR2 is SVGEGT in the germline V gene. Deletions cut 3 bases from V and 4 bases from J, with 10 bases between. This CDR3 is 14 amino acids long. In nucleotides, the CDR3 is TGTGCCAGCAGTTATGGGGCGGCTAATCAGCCCCAGCATTTT. It is translated as CASSYGAANQPQHF.

The CDR3 here is CASSSGTSGGFSYNEQFF. The CDR3 DNA follows: TGTGCCAGCAGCTCCGGGACTAGCGGGGGTTTCTCCTACAATGAGCAGTTCTTC. The V and J genes are TRBV3-1 (or the pseudogene TRBV3-2) and TRBJ2-1, with TRBD2 matching 14 bases. The germline gives CDR1 LGHDT, CDR2 YNNKEL (reference sequence). V shed 5 bases, J shed 0 bases, and the junction held 6 bases outside the gene matches. This CDR3 is 18 amino acids long.

The V gene is TRBV21-1, the J gene TRBJ1-5; TRBD1 is the table's D call and was not checked against the DNA. TRBV21-1 is assigned pseudogene status. This CDR3 has 14 residues. The CDR3 loop reads CASRSTGRGQPQHF. The CDR3 coding sequence is TGTGCCAGCAGATCGACAGGGAGAGGTCAGCCCCAGCATTTT.

This chain connects TRBV4-1 to TRBJ1-2; D may be TRBD1 (6 bases). The germline gives CDR1 MGHRA, CDR2 YSYEKL. Trimming shortened V by 10 bases and J by 8 bases, and 23 bases separated the two germline ends. The CDR3 has 14 amino acids. The CDR3 DNA follows: TGCGCCACCCGACCAAGAAGGGACCAGGGGGGCTACACCTTC. Protein: CATRPRRDQGGYTF.

V is TRBV18 and J is TRBJ1-1; tentatively, D is TRBD1 (6 bases). From germline, CDR1 is KGHSH and CDR2 LQKENI. V was cut by 0 bases and J by 1 base, with 9 bases left in between. CDR3 length: 15 amino acids. CDR3 in amino acids: CASSPPGQRNTEAFF. The CDR3 region has the DNA TGTGCCAGCTCACCACCAGGACAGAGGAACACTGAAGCTTTCTTT.

As to this clone: Different DNA sequences within this sample yield the same CDR3. The chain combines TRBV27 with TRBJ2-7; 8 positions match TRBD2. Trimming removed 4 bases from V and 2 bases from J; junction bases left unmatched: 4. This CDR3 region has 14 residues. Germline V gene sequence: CDR1 MNHEY, CDR2 SMNVEV (reference sequence). CDR3 sequence reads: CASSSLAATYEQYF. In DNA, the CDR3 is TGTGCCAGCAGTTCACTAGCGGCAACCTACGAGCAGTACTTC.

The chain employs TRBV18 and TRBJ2-7; no clear D gene. Trimming left V 6 bases short and J 2 bases short, with 14 bases between. The CDR3 has 14 residues. Germline V gives CDR1 KGHSH, CDR2 LQKENI. The CDR3 spells CASSSDWKAYEQYF. CDR3 DNA: TGTGCCAGCTCCTCAGATTGGAAGGCCTACGAGCAGTACTTC.

V is TRBV14 and J is TRBJ2-1; D perhaps matches TRBD1 (5 bases). CDR3 length: 16 residues. V dropped 2 bases and J dropped 3 bases, with 14 bases sitting between them. Looked up from germline, CDR1 is SGHDN and CDR2 is FVKESK. CDR3 loop: CASSQMGPQGYNEQFF. The CDR3, as DNA: TGTGCCAGCAGCCAAATGGGCCCCCAGGGCTACAATGAGCAGTTCTTC.

This chain links TRBV7-9 with TRBJ1-3; D remains ambiguous. Germline assignment: CDR1 SEHNR and CDR2 FQNEAQ (reference sequence). CDR3 length equals 14 residues. The ends were cut back, 3 bases at V and 2 bases at J, with 8 bases in the middle. CDR3 DNA sequence: TGTGCCAGCAGCTTTGGAGGGACTGGAAACACCATATATTTT. It codes for CASSFGGTGNTIYF. Full variable domain (outside the CDR3, taken from reference TRBV7-9 and TRBJ1-3): DTGVSQNPRHKITKRGQNVTFRCDPISEHNRLYWYRQTLGQGPEFLTYFQNEAQLEKSRLLSDRFSAERPKGSFSTLEIQRTEQGDSAMYLCASSFGGTGNTIYFGEGSWLTVV.

The chain joins TRBV12-3 or TRBV12-4 to TRBJ1-2; D gene uncertain. The ends were cut back, 3 bases at V and 4 bases at J, with 9 bases in the middle. The CDR3 spans 13 residues. In DNA, the CDR3 is TGTGCCAGCAGTTTCGGGCAGCTCTATGGCTACACCTTC. Translation gives CASSFGQLYGYTF.

The chain combines TRBV12-1 with TRBJ1-1; the D call in the table, TRBD1, was not verified against the DNA. TRBV12-1 is shown as a pseudogene. This CDR3 is built from 18 residues. Written as DNA, the CDR3 is TGTGCCAGCATCGGGCCGACAGGGACAGAAACGGTGAACACTGAAGCTTTCTTT. This sequence encodes CASIGPTGTETVNTEAFF.

This sequence joins TRBV7-3 and TRBJ2-2, with D perhaps matching TRBD2 (6 bases). This CDR3 spans 16 amino acids. Germline V gene data show CDR1 as SGHTA and CDR2 as FQGTGA. V was shortened by 1 base and J by 5 bases, with 14 bases between the two germline ends. CDR3 residues: CASSLSLRGRTGELFF. The CDR3 DNA reads as TGTGCCAGCAGCTTAAGTTTGCGGGGACGGACCGGGGAGCTGTTTTTT.

The rearrangement uses TRBV10-1 and TRBJ1-1; no firm D call. The CDR3 is 12 residues long. Per the germline V gene, CDR1 is WNHNN and CDR2 is SYGVQD (reference sequence). V lost 7 bases and J lost 1, with 7 bases in between. In DNA form, the CDR3 reads TGCGCCAGCAATGACGGGAACACTGAAGCTTTCTTT. Its protein is CASNDGNTEAFF.

The chain joins TRBV7-9 to TRBJ1-1; possible D gene TRBD1, 5 bases. The germline CDR1 and CDR2 sequences are SEHNR and FQNEAQ (reference sequence). The length of the CDR3 is 16 residues. V lost 5 bases and J 0 bases, leaving 16 bases between the germline ends. CDR3 region: CASSRWEGSMNTEAFF. The CDR3 nucleotides read TGTGCCAGCAGCCGGTGGGAGGGGAGCATGAACACTGAAGCTTTCTTT. Full variable domain (remainder filled in from reference TRBV7-9 and TRBJ1-1): DTGVSQNPRHKITKRGQNVTFRCDPISEHNRLYWYRQTLGQGPEFLTYFQNEAQLEKSRLLSDRFSAERPKGSFSTLEIQRTEQGDSAMYLCASSRWEGSMNTEAFFGQGTRLTVV.

This clone was seen once. The V call is TRBV2, the J call TRBJ2-1; D gene unclear. Trimming took off 6 bases at V and 7 bases at J, with 10 bases between the two ends. The CDR3 is 12 amino acids. Germline loops: CDR1 SNHLY, CDR2 FYNNEI. The CDR3 reads CASSPRANEQFF. The CDR3 DNA sequence: TGTGCCAGCAGCCCAAGGGCGAATGAGCAGTTCTTC.

This clone occurred once. V usage is TRBV7-9 and J usage is TRBJ1-1, with D perhaps TRBD1 (5 bases). V was shortened by 5 bases and J by 8 bases, with 9 bases between the two germline ends. The germline CDR1 and CDR2 sequences are SEHNR and FQNEAQ (reference sequence). CDR3 length equals 11 residues. The CDR3 region is CASSRGLEAFF. In nucleotides, the CDR3 is TGTGCCAGCAGCCGGGGCTTAGAAGCTTTCTTT.

This chain links TRBV9 with TRBJ2-3; TRBD1 matches 7 bases. Germline values: CDR1 SGDLS, CDR2 YYNGEE. This CDR3 is 16 amino acids long. V shed 4 bases and J 4 bases; nucleotides not matched to a gene: 12. This CDR3 reads CASSPLLRQGADTQYF. The CDR3 DNA is TGTGCCAGCAGCCCCCTCCTTCGGCAGGGGGCAGATACGCAGTATTTT.

The chain has TRBV28 and TRBJ1-1, with TRBD1 identical over 10 bases. The V gene end was trimmed by 5 bases and the J gene end by 2 bases; junction bases not matched to a gene: 20. The CDR3 loop spans 20 amino acids. In germline, CDR1 is MDHEN, CDR2 SYDVKM. The CDR3 region has the DNA TGTGCCAGCAGTCAGGGACAGGGGTATTGGGTTGGGGGGATTAACACTGAAGCTTTCTTT. Translating it yields CASSQGQGYWVGGINTEAFF.

V gene TRBV12-5 combines with J gene TRBJ2-5, with 7 positions matching TRBD1. J gave up 5 bases and V 6 bases, and 9 bases lay outside the gene matches. CDR3 length: 14 amino acids. CDR1 is LGHNT and CDR2 is FRNRAP in the germline V gene. CDR3 sequence reads: CASGNTGVGETQYF. DNA of the CDR3: TGTGCTAGTGGCAACACAGGGGTAGGGGAGACCCAGTACTTC.

V and J are TRBV7-2 and TRBJ2-3; D gene unclear. CDR1 SGHTA and CDR2 FQGNSA come from the germline V gene. This CDR3 spans 15 amino acids. V was pared by 3 bases and J by 0 bases, with 10 bases between. Here the CDR3 reads CASSFAWGSTDTQYF. The CDR3 DNA sequence: TGTGCCAGCAGCTTCGCTTGGGGTAGCACAGATACGCAGTATTTT.

The genes are TRBV4-1 and TRBJ2-2; 7 nucleotides agree with TRBD2. The V gene's germline CDR1 is MGHRA and CDR2 YSYEKL. The CDR3 runs to 17 residues. Germline trimming cut 4 bases from V and 7 bases from J; bases unmatched to any gene: 15. CDR3: CASSREGWRGSSGELFF. The CDR3 DNA reads TGCGCCAGCAGCCGGGAGGGGTGGAGAGGTTCTAGCGGGGAGCTGTTTTTT.

CDR3 protein: CASSLDPAGGELFF. The DNA of the CDR3 is TGCGCCAGCAGCTTAGACCCGGCTGGCGGGGAGCTGTTTTTT. This chain connects TRBV5-1 to TRBJ2-2; the D is unclear. In germline, CDR1 is SGHRS, CDR2 YFSETQ. V lost 2 bases, J lost 7 bases, and 12 bases lay in between. CDR3 length equals 14 residues.